One and the same sample provided the 22 T cell receptor beta chains below, sequenced in a study of cytomegalovirus exposure and HLA in healthy donors. Researchers ran the PCR with 60 Vbeta and 13 Jbeta primers. Assay used: immunoSEQ multiplex PCR; TCRdb lists only in-frame clones, some missing. The sample consists of some 95,000 clones, roughly 78% of them appearing once. What was sequenced was PBMCs. The receptors shown here come from a man aged 30 to 39 in good health and CMV-seronegative.

The chain couples TRBV5-6 to TRBJ2-2; tentatively, D is TRBD1 (6 bases). V shed 5 bases and J shed 6 bases, with 11 bases lying between them. CDR3 length equals 13 residues. Germline V CDR1 and CDR2: SGHDT, YYEEEE. CDR3 sequence reads: CASRENRAGELFF. CDR3 DNA: TGTGCCAGCAGGGAGAACAGGGCCGGGGAGCTGTTTTTT.

In DNA form, the CDR3 reads TGTGCCAGCAGCCCTGGCCCGAACACTGAAGCTTTCTTT. Its protein is CASSPGPNTEAFF. The chain joins TRBV11-2 to TRBJ1-1; D unresolved. Germline V gives CDR1 SGHAT, CDR2 FQNNGV. V was trimmed by 5 bases and J by 1 base, leaving 8 bases between them. The CDR3 is 13 residues long.

This chain links TRBV19 with TRBJ1-1; 7 nucleotides align to TRBD1. CDR1 and CDR2 (germline): LNHDA, SQIVND (reference sequence). This CDR3 region has 16 residues. The ends lost 4 bases at V and 6 bases at J; junction bases unmatched: 14. The CDR3: CASSTLTGPGVSEAFF. CDR3 nucleotide sequence: TGTGCCAGTAGTACCCTGACAGGGCCCGGGGTTTCTGAAGCTTTCTTT. The whole variable domain, remainder taken from reference TRBV19 and TRBJ1-1, is DGGITQSPKYLFRKEGQNVTLSCEQNLNHDAMYWYRQDPGQGLRLIYYSQIVNDFQKGDIAEGYSVSREKKESFPLTVTSAQKNPTAFYLCASSTLTGPGVSEAFFGQGTRLTVV.

The V gene is TRBV29-1, the J gene TRBJ2-2; the D gene is possibly TRBD1 (5 bases). CDR1 SQVTM and CDR2 ANQGSEA come from the germline V gene. The CDR3 spans 15 residues. Trimming shortened V by 5 bases and J by 1 base, and 14 bases separated the two germline ends. The CDR3, as DNA: TGCAGCGTTACCTCAGGGAAGGTGAACACCGGGGAGCTGTTTTTT. It encodes CSVTSGKVNTGELFF.

In this sample, this clone turned up once. The chain is built from TRBV5-4 and TRBJ2-3; 13 bases agree with TRBD2. Per germline, CDR1 SGHNT and CDR2 YYREEE (reference sequence). V dropped 4 bases and J dropped 2; count of bases not matched to a gene: 4. CDR3 length: 16 residues. Here the CDR3 reads CASSQGLAGYTDTQYF. The DNA of the CDR3 is TGTGCCAGCAGCCAGGGACTAGCGGGGTACACAGATACGCAGTATTTT.

The J gene is TRBJ1-6, the V gene TRBV15; D call uncertain. The V end was cut by 0 bases, the J end by 9 bases, with 15 bases between. CDR3 size: 16 residues. Germline values: CDR1 LNHNV, CDR2 YYDKDF (reference sequence). DNA for the CDR3: TGTGCCACCAGCAGAGATACCCAGCGAGGGTTTTCACCCCTCCACTTT. Amino acid sequence: CATSRDTQRGFSPLHF.

The chain employs TRBV7-2 and TRBJ2-7, with D tentatively TRBD1 (6 bases). The V gene's germline CDR1 is SGHTA and CDR2 FQGNSA. The CDR3 consists of 17 residues. V lost 4 bases and J lost 4, with 23 bases in between. This CDR3 reads CASSYPTGTLLPYEQYF. In nucleotides, the CDR3 is TGTGCCAGCAGCTACCCCACCGGGACACTGCTCCCATACGAGCAGTACTTC.

The chain recombines TRBV5-1 with TRBJ2-2; 7 bases map to TRBD1. Germline CDR1 reads SGHRS; CDR2 reads YFSETQ. V lost 6 bases to trimming and J lost 5 bases; unmatched junction nucleotides: 4. The CDR3 covers 13 residues. The CDR3 loop reads CASKRDRTGELFF. In nucleotides, the CDR3 is TGCGCCAGCAAAAGGGACAGAACCGGGGAGCTGTTTTTT. The full variable domain, completed using reference TRBV5-1 and TRBJ2-2, is KAGVTQTPRYLIKTRGQQVTLSCSPISGHRSVSWYQQTPGQGLQFLFEYFSETQRNKGNFPGRFSGRQFSNSRSEMNVSTLELGDSALYLCASKRDRTGELFFGEGSRLTVL.

The rearrangement links TRBV5-1 to TRBJ2-5; 7 bases are shared with TRBD1. The CDR3 is made up of 15 amino acids. Trimming removed 0 bases from V and 3 bases from J; junction bases left unmatched: 5. The germline CDR1 and CDR2 sequences are SGHRS and YFSETQ. As DNA, the CDR3 is TGCGCCAGCAGCTTGGCGGGGACAGAAGAAGAGACCCAGTACTTC. Its protein product is CASSLAGTEEETQYF.

V is TRBV19 and J is TRBJ2-3; possibly TRBD1 for D (7 bases). Germline V CDR1 and CDR2: LNHDA, SQIVND (reference sequence). Trimming pared 5 bases from V and 6 bases from J, leaving 12 bases between. The CDR3 length is 13 residues. CDR3 nucleotide sequence: TGTGCCAGTAGTGCGTCAGGGGGGGATACGCAGTATTTT. It yields the protein CASSASGGDTQYF.

Written as DNA, the CDR3 is TGTGCCAGCTCCCAGGGGACAGATACGCAGTATTTT. It yields the protein CASSQGTDTQYF. The chain couples TRBV2 to TRBJ2-3, with D perhaps matching TRBD1 (6 bases). The CDR3 is made up of 12 amino acids. Germline V gene lookup returns CDR1 SNHLY and CDR2 FYNNEI. V lost 8 bases and J 3 bases, leaving 9 bases between the germline ends.

This chain links TRBV18 with TRBJ2-1; no clear D gene. This CDR3 region has 15 residues. Trimming removed 1 base at V and 3 bases at J, with 10 bases between. CDR1 and CDR2 from the germline V gene are KGHSH and LQKENI. CDR3 in DNA: TGTGCCAGCTCACCACGTGTTGAGGTCTACAATGAGCAGTTCTTC. This translates into CASSPRVEVYNEQFF.

This chain links TRBV27 with TRBJ2-7; 7 positions match TRBD2. Per the germline V gene, CDR1 is MNHEY and CDR2 is SMNVEV (reference sequence). CDR3 length equals 14 residues. V was clipped by 10 bases and J by 3 bases; unmatched bases: 12. CDR3 nucleotides: TGTGCCACCTCGGGGGAGGGACCTATCTACGAGCAGTACTTC. This encodes CATSGEGPIYEQYF.

The rearrangement uses TRBV6-5 and TRBJ2-4, with 7 bases fitting TRBD2. Germline trimming cut 5 bases from V and 0 bases from J; bases unmatched to any gene: 4. Germline CDR1 is MNHEY and CDR2 is SVGAGI. The CDR3 covers 15 residues. The CDR3 loop reads CASSHGGIAKNIQYF. CDR3 in DNA: TGTGCCAGCAGTCACGGGGGGATAGCCAAAAACATTCAGTACTTC.

As DNA, the CDR3 is TGTGCCTGGAGTGTCCAGGAGGTCTCCTACGAGCAGTACTTC. It encodes CAWSVQEVSYEQYF. The chain recombines TRBV30 with TRBJ2-7, with D perhaps matching TRBD2 (5 bases). V dropped 0 bases and J dropped 0 bases, with 9 bases sitting between them. The CDR3 covers 14 residues. CDR1 is GTSNPN, CDR2 SVGIG, per germline (reference sequence).

The rearrangement links TRBV7-9 to TRBJ2-2, with D unresolved. The V end was cut by 6 bases, the J end by 8 bases, with 7 bases between. In germline, CDR1 is SEHNR, CDR2 FQNEAQ (reference sequence). The CDR3 covers 11 residues. The CDR3 reads CASSTTGELFF. For the CDR3, the DNA is TGTGCCAGCAGTACCACAGGGGAGCTGTTTTTT.

The V gene is TRBV9, the J gene TRBJ1-2, with 11 bases fitting TRBD1. V shed 3 bases and J 4 bases; nucleotides not matched to a gene: 5. This CDR3 has 15 amino acids. Germline V gene data show CDR1 as SGDLS and CDR2 as YYNGEE. CDR3 bases: TGTGCCAGCAGCGGAATCGGGACAGGGGGCTATGGCTACACCTTC. Translation gives CASSGIGTGGYGYTF.

V gene TRBV11-2 combines with J gene TRBJ1-1, with D hard to call. The CDR3 loop spans 16 amino acids. The V gene lost 4 bases and the J gene lost 10 bases, with 25 bases spanning the gap. Germline values: CDR1 SGHAT, CDR2 FQNNGV. The CDR3, as DNA: TGTGCCAGCAGCTCCCAAGCATTATACACTGACAAAGCAGCTTTCTTT. This translates into CASSSQALYTDKAAFF.

The CDR3 protein is CASSLGRGRTEAFF. CDR3 bases: TGTGCCAGCAGCTTGGGGCGCGGGAGGACTGAAGCTTTCTTT. V is TRBV5-4 and J is TRBJ1-1; D uncertain. This CDR3 comprises 14 residues. Germline assignment: CDR1 SGHNT and CDR2 YYREEE (reference sequence). The V end lost 0 bases, the J end lost 5 bases, and 11 bases lay between the germline ends. The whole variable domain, filled in from reference TRBV5-4 and TRBJ1-1, reads ETGVTQSPTHLIKTRGQQVTLRCSSQSGHNTVSWYQQALGQGPQFIFQYYREEENGRGNFPPRFSGLQFPNYSSELNVNALELDDSALYLCASSLGRGRTEAFFGQGTRLTVV.

Only a few counts were recorded for this clone. The chain recombines TRBV6-4 with TRBJ2-3; 10 bases are shared with TRBD1. V lost 3 bases, J lost 3 bases, and 3 bases stayed unmatched. CDR1 is MRHNA, CDR2 SNTAGT, per germline. CDR3 size: 15 residues. This chain's CDR3 is CASSEGTGETDTQYF. Here the CDR3 DNA reads TGTGCCAGCAGTGAAGGGACAGGGGAAACAGATACGCAGTATTTT.

The gene calls are TRBV6-1 and TRBJ2-7, with a tentative D call TRBD1 (5 bases). Germline values: CDR1 MNHNS, CDR2 SASEGT. This CDR3 region has 13 residues. The V end lost 6 bases, the J end lost 3 bases, and 12 bases lay between the germline ends. This CDR3 is CASSLTVHYEQYF. CDR3 bases: TGTGCCAGCAGCCTGACAGTTCACTACGAGCAGTACTTC.

The chain employs TRBV10-2 and TRBJ1-5; D possibly corresponds to TRBD1 (5 bases). Trimming removed 9 bases from V and 0 bases from J, with 24 bases in between. Germline V gives CDR1 WSHSY, CDR2 SAAADI. CDR3 length: 18 amino acids. The CDR3 DNA is TGCGCCAGTTCGGAGCCGCAGGGCCCAATGTATAGCAATCAGCCCCAGCATTTT. Its translation: CASSEPQGPMYSNQPQHF.